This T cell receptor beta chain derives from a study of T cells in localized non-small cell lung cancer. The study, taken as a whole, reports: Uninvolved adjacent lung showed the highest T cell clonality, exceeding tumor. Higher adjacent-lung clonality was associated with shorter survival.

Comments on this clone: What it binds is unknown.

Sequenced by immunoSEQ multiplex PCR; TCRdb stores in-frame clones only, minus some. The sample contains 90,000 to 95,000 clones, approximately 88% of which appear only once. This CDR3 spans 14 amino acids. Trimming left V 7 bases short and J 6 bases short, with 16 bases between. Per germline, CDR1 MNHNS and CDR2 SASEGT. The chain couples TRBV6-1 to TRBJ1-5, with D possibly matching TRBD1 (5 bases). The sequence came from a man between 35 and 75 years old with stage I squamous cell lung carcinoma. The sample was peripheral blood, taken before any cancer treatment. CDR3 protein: CASITGGVAQPQHF. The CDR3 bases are TGTGCCAGCATTACCGGGGGGGTGGCTCAGCCCCAGCATTTT.